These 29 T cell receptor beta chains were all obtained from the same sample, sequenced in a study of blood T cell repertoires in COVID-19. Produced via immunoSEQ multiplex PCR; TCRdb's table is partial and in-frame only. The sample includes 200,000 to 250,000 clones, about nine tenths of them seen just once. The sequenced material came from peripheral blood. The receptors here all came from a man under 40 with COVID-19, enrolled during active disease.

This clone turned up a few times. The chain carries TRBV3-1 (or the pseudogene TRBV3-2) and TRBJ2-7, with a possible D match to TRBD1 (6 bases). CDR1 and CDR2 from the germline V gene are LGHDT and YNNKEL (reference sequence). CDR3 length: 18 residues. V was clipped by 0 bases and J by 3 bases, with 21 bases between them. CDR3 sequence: CASSQDPFMGRGNYEQYF. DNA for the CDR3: TGTGCCAGCAGCCAAGATCCTTTCATGGGCAGGGGAAACTACGAGCAGTACTTC.

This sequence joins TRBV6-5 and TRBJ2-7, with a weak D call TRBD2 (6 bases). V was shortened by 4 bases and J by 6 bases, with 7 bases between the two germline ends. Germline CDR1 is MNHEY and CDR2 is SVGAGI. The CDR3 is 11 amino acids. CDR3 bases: TGTGCCAGCAGTTGGAGGGGCGAGCAGTACTTC. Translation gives CASSWRGEQYF.

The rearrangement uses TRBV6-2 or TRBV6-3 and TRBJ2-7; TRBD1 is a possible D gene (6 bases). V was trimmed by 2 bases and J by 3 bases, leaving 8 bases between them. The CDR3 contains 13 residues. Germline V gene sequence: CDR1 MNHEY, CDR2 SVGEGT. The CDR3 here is CASSYRDIYEQYF. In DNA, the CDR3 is TGTGCCAGCAGTTACAGGGACATCTACGAGCAGTACTTC.

As DNA, the CDR3 is TGTGCCAGCAGTGAACGAAGATGGGGGCAGAGCTATGGCTACACCTTC. Protein sequence: CASSERRWGQSYGYTF. The chain combines TRBV2 with TRBJ1-2; a weak D match, TRBD1 (6 bases). Trimming stripped 2 bases from V and 4 bases from J, with 17 bases between. Germline CDR1 SNHLY, CDR2 FYNNEI. The CDR3 length is 16 residues. Full variable domain (remainder filled in from reference TRBV2 and TRBJ1-2): EPEVTQTPSHQVTQMGQEVILRCVPISNHLYFYWYRQILGQKVEFLVSFYNNEISEKSEIFDDQFSVERPDGSNFTLKIRSTKLEDSAMYFCASSERRWGQSYGYTFGSGTRLTVV.

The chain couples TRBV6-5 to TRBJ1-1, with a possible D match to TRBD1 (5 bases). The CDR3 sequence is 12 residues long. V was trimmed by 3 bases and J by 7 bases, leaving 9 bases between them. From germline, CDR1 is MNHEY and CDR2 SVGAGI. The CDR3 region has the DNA TGTGCCAGCAGTTATGGGCAGGGTGAAGCTTTCTTT. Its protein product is CASSYGQGEAFF.

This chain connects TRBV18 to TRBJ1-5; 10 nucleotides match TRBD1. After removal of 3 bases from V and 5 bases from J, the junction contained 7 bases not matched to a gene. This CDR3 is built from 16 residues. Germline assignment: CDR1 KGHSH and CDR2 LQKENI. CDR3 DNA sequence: TGTGCCAGCTCACCGACGGACAGGGGGAACGATCAGCCCCAGCATTTT. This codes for CASSPTDRGNDQPQHF.

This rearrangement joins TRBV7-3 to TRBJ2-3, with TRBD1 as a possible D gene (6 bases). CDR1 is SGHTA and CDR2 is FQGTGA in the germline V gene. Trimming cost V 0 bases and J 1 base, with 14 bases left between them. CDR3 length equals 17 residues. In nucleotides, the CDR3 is TGTGCCAGCAGCTTAACGCGAGGGGGATCGGGCACAGATACGCAGTATTTT. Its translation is CASSLTRGGSGTDTQYF.

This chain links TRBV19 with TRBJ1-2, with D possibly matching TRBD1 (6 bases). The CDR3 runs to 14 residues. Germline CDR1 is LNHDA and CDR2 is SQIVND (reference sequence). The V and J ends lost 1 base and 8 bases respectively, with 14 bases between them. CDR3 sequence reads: CASSIGWTDGGYTF. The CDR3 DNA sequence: TGTGCCAGTAGTATAGGTTGGACAGACGGGGGCTACACCTTC.

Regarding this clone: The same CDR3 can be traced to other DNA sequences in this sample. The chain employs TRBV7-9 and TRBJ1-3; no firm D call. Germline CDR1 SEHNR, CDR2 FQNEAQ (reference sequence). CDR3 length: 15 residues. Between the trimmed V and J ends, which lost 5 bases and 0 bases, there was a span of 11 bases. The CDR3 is CASSPAGSSGNTIYF. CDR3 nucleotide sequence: TGTGCCAGCAGCCCAGCAGGAAGCTCTGGAAACACCATATATTTT.

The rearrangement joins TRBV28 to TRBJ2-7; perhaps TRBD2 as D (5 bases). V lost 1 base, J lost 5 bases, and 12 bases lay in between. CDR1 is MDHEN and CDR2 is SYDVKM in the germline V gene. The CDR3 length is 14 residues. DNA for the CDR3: TGTGCCAGCAGTTTATCATCCGGGGAAGACGAGCAGTACTTC. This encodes CASSLSSGEDEQYF. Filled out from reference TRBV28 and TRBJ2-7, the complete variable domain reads DVKVTQSSRYLVKRTGEKVFLECVQDMDHENMFWYRQDPGLGLRLIYFSYDVKMKEKGDIPEGYSVSREKKERFSLILESASTNQTSMYLCASSLSSGEDEQYFGPGTRLTVT.

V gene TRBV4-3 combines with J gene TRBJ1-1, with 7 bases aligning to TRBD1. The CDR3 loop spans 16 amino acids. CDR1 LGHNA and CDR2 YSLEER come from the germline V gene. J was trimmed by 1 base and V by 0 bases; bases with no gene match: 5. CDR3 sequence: CASSQDQGGWNTEAFF. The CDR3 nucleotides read TGCGCCAGCAGCCAAGATCAGGGGGGCTGGAACACTGAAGCTTTCTTT.

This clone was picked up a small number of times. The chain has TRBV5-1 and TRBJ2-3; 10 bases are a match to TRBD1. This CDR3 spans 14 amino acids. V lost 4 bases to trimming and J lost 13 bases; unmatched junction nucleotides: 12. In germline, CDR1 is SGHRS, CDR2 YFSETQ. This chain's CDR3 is CASSVQTGGIGEYF. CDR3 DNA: TGCGCCAGCAGCGTCCAGACAGGGGGCATTGGGGAGTATTTT.

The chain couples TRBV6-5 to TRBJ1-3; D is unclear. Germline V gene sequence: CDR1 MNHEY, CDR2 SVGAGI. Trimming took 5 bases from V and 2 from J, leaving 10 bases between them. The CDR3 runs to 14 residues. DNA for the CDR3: TGTGCCAGCAGTCGTGACGGGGCTGGAAACACCATATATTTT. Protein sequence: CASSRDGAGNTIYF.

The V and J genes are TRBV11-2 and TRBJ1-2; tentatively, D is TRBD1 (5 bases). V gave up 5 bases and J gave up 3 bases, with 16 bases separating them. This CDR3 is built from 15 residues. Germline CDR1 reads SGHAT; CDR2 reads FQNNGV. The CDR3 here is CASSPLGGEYYGYTF. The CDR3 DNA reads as TGTGCCAGCAGCCCCTTGGGGGGAGAGTACTATGGCTACACCTTC.

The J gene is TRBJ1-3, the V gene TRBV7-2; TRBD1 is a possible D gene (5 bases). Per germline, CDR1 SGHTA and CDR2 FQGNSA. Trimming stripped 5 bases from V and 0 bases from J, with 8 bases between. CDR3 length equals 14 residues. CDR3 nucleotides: TGTGCCAGCAGCCAGGGCAACTCTGGAAACACCATATATTTT. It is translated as CASSQGNSGNTIYF. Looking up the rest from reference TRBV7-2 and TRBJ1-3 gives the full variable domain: GAGVSQSPSNKVTEKGKDVELRCDPISGHTALYWYRQSLGQGLEFLIYFQGNSAPDKSGLPSDRFSAERTGGSVSTLTIQRTQQEDSAVYLCASSQGNSGNTIYFGEGSWLTVV.

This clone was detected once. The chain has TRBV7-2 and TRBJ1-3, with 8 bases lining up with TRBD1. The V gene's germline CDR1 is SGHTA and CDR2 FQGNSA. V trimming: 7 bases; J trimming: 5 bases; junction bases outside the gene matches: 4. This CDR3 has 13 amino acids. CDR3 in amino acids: CASNRDRRNTIYF. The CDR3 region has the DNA TGTGCCAGCAACCGGGACAGGAGAAACACCATATATTTT.

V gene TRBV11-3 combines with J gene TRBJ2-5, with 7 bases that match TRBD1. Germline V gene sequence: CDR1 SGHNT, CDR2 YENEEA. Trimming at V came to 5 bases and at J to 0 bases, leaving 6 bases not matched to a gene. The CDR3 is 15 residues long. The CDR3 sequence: CASSHHGTDQETQYF. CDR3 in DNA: TGTGCCAGCAGCCACCACGGGACAGACCAAGAGACCCAGTACTTC. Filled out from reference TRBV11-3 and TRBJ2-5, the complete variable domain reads EAGVVQSPRYKIIEKKQPVAFWCNPISGHNTLYWYLQNLGQGPELLIRYENEEAVDDSQLPKDRFSAERLKGVDSTLKIQPAELGDSAVYLCASSHHGTDQETQYFGPGTRLLVL.

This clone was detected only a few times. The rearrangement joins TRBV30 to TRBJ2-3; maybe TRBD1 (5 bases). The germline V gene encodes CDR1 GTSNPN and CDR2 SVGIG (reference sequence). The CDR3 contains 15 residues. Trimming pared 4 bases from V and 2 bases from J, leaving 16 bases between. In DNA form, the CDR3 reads TGTGCCTGGACCGAGCTGGGGCGGATCACAGATACGCAGTATTTT. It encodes CAWTELGRITDTQYF. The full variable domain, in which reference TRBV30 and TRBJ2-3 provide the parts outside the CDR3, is SQTIHQWPATLVQPVGSPLSLECTVEGTSNPNLYWYRQAAGRGLQLLFYSVGIGQISSEVPQNLSASRPQDRQFILSSKKLLLSDSGFYLCAWTELGRITDTQYFGPGTRLTVL.

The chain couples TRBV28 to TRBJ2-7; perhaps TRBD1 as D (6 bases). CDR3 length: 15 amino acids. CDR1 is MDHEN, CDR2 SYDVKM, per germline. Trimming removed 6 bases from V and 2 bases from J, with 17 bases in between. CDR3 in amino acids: CASRYPRGTTYEQYF. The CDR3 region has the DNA TGTGCCAGCAGGTACCCCAGGGGTACTACCTACGAGCAGTACTTC.

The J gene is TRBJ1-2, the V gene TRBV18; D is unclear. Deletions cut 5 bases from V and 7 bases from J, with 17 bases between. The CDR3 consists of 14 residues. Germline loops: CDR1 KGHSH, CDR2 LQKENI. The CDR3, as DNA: TGTGCCAGCTCATCCGCGGCCCCCGAGGGTGGCTACACCTTC. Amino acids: CASSSAAPEGGYTF.

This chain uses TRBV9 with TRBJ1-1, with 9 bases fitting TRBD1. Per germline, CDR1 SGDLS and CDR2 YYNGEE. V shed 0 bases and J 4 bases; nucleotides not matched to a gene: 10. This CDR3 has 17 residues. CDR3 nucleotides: TGTGCCAGCAGCGTAGCTATTGGGACAGGGTTGTTCACTGAAGCTTTCTTT. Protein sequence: CASSVAIGTGLFTEAFF.

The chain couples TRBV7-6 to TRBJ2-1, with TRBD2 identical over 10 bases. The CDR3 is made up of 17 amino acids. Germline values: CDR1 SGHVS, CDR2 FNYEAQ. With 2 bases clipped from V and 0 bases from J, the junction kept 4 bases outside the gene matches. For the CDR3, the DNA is TGTGCCAGCAGCTTAACTAGCGGGGTTAGCTCCTACAATGAGCAGTTCTTC. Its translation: CASSLTSGVSSYNEQFF.

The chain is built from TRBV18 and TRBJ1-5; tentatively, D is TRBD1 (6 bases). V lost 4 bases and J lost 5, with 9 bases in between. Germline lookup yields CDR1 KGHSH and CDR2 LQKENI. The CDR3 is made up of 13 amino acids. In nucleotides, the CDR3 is TGTGCCAGCTCACAGCGGACAGATCAGCCCCAGCATTTT. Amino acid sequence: CASSQRTDQPQHF.

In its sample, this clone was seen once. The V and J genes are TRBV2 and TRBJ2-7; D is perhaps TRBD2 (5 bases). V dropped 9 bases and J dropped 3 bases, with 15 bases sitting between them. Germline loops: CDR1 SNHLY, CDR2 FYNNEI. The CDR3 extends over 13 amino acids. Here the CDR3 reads CASRGSPIYEQYF. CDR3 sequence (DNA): TGTGCCAGTCGTGGGAGTCCAATCTACGAGCAGTACTTC.

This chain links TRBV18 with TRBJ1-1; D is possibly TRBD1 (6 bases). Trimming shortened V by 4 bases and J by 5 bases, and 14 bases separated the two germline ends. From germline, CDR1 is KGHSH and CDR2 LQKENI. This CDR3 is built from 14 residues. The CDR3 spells CASSLLGGNTEAFF. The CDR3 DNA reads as TGTGCCAGCTCACTACTAGGGGGAAATACTGAAGCTTTCTTT.

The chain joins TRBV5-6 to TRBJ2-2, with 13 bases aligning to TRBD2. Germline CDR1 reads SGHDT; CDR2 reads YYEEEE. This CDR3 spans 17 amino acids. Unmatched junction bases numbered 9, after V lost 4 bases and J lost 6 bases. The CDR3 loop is CASSPGLAGVVPGELFF. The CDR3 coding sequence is TGTGCCAGCAGCCCCGGACTAGCGGGAGTTGTTCCCGGGGAGCTGTTTTTT. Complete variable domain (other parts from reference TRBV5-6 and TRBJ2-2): DAGVTQSPTHLIKTRGQQVTLRCSPKSGHDTVSWYQQALGQGPQFIFQYYEEEERQRGNFPDRFSGHQFPNYSSELNVNALLLGDSALYLCASSPGLAGVVPGELFFGEGSRLTVL.

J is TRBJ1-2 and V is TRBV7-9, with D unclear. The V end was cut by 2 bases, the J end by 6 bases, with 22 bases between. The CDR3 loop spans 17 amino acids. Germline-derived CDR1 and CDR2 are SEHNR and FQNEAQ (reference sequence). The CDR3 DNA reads TGTGCCAGCAGCTTATCAAGCGGTTGGTGGGTATACAATGGCTACACCTTC. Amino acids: CASSLSSGWWVYNGYTF.

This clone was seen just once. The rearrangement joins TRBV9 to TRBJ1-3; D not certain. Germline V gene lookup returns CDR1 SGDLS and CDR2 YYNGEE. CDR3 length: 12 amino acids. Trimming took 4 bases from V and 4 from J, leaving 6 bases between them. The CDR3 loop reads CASSPLGNTIYF. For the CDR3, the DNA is TGTGCCAGCAGCCCCCTCGGAAACACCATATATTTT. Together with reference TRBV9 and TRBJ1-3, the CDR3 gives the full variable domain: DSGVTQTPKHLITATGQRVTLRCSPRSGDLSVYWYQQSLDQGLQFLIQYYNGEERAKGNILERFSAQQFPDLHSELNLSSLELGDSALYFCASSPLGNTIYFGEGSWLTVV.

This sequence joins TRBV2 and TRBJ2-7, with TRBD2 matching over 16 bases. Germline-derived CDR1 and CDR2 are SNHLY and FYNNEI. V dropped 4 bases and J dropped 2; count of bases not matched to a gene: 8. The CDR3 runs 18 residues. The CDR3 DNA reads TGTGCCAGCAGTGTTTCCGGGGGACTAGCGGGAGGGGCCTACGAGCAGTACTTC. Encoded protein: CASSVSGGLAGGAYEQYF.